These T cell receptor beta chains were read from a single sample in a study of control samples from healthy donors and cancer patients. The data were produced by immunoSEQ multiplex PCR, yet TCRdb's version contains in-frame clones alone and is incomplete. This table holds 110,000 to 150,000 clones, roughly 92% found once. The sequencing input was blood. The receptor source for this set is a man between 25 and 39 years old in good health. Both conserved end residues are part of each CDR3. Each record gives: V gene, J gene, clone size, D gene, CDR3 protein, CDR3 DNA. A D gene is named only where the DNA matches it firmly. Expanded clones get a size class; other rows say once, few or many, or leave the size out.

v_gene: TRBV12-5
j_gene: TRBJ1-2
abundance: .
d_gene: .
CDR3aa: CASGLGGIYGYTF
CDR3nt: TGTGCTAGTGGTTTGGGGGGGATCTATGGCTACACCTTC

v_gene: TRBV9
j_gene: TRBJ2-1
abundance: .
d_gene: .
CDR3aa: CASSDTSSYNEQFF
CDR3nt: TGTGCCAGCAGCGATACTAGCTCCTACAATGAGCAGTTCTTC

v_gene: TRBV5-1
j_gene: TRBJ1-2
abundance: .
d_gene: TRBD1
CDR3aa: CASSAGTADDYGYTF
CDR3nt: TGCGCCAGCAGCGCAGGGACAGCAGATGACTATGGCTACACCTTC

v_gene: TRBV5-5
j_gene: TRBJ2-1
abundance: .
d_gene: .
CDR3aa: CASSLGNEQFF
CDR3nt: TGTGCCAGCAGCTTGGGCAATGAGCAGTTCTTC

v_gene: TRBV7-2
j_gene: TRBJ2-7
abundance: .
d_gene: TRBD2
CDR3aa: CASSPSAGGYEQYF
CDR3nt: TGTGCCAGCAGCCCATCAGCGGGGGGCTACGAGCAGTACTTC

v_gene: TRBV6-5
j_gene: TRBJ1-2
abundance: .
d_gene: .
CDR3aa: CASSYSMLSGTDGYTF
CDR3nt: TGTGCCAGCAGTTACTCGATGCTTTCCGGGACGGATGGCTACACCTTC

v_gene: TRBV7-3
j_gene: TRBJ2-5
abundance: .
d_gene: .
CDR3aa: CASSLKGSVGETQYF
CDR3nt: TGTGCCAGCAGCTTAAAGGGGTCTGTTGGAGAGACCCAGTACTTC

v_gene: TRBV15
j_gene: TRBJ1-1
abundance: .
d_gene: .
CDR3aa: CATSRDASNTEAFF
CDR3nt: TGTGCCACCAGCAGAGACGCTTCGAACACTGAAGCTTTCTTT

v_gene: TRBV28
j_gene: TRBJ1-6
abundance: .
d_gene: .
CDR3aa: CAIAPGPPTDSPLHF
CDR3nt: TGTGCCATCGCCCCGGGACCCCCGACGGATTCACCCCTCCACTTT

v_gene: TRBV19
j_gene: TRBJ1-2
abundance: .
d_gene: TRBD1
CDR3aa: CASSMRDRDWRGYTF
CDR3nt: TGTGCCAGTAGTATGAGGGACAGGGACTGGCGCGGCTACACCTTC

v_gene: TRBV3-1/TRBV3-2
j_gene: TRBJ2-7
abundance: .
d_gene: TRBD1
CDR3aa: CASSPGQGPSYEQYF
CDR3nt: TGTGCCAGCAGCCCGGGACAGGGTCCCTCCTACGAGCAGTACTTC

v_gene: TRBV9
j_gene: TRBJ2-1
abundance: .
d_gene: .
CDR3aa: CASSKAVSSYNEQFF
CDR3nt: TGTGCCAGCAGCAAAGCCGTAAGCTCCTACAATGAGCAGTTCTTC

v_gene: TRBV14
j_gene: TRBJ2-5
abundance: .
d_gene: .
CDR3aa: CASSQDWYGGEETQYF
CDR3nt: TGTGCCAGCAGCCAAGATTGGTATGGGGGAGAAGAGACCCAGTACTTC

v_gene: TRBV14
j_gene: TRBJ2-1
abundance: .
d_gene: TRBD2
CDR3aa: CASSPYTGTSGSYNEQFF
CDR3nt: TGTGCCAGCAGCCCGTATACCGGGACTAGCGGGTCCTACAATGAGCAGTTCTTC

v_gene: TRBV5-6
j_gene: TRBJ1-1
abundance: .
d_gene: TRBD1
CDR3aa: CASSQDWDRGHGTEAFF
CDR3nt: TGTGCCAGCAGCCAGGACTGGGACAGGGGGCACGGCACTGAAGCTTTCTTT

v_gene: TRBV27
j_gene: TRBJ2-7
abundance: once
d_gene: TRBD2
CDR3aa: CASNPSGLFSYEQYF
CDR3nt: TGTGCCAGCAACCCTAGCGGGCTGTTCTCCTACGAGCAGTACTTC

v_gene: TRBV27
j_gene: TRBJ2-7
abundance: .
d_gene: .
CDR3aa: CASSLRYRYEQYF
CDR3nt: TGTGCCAGCAGTTTAAGGTACAGATACGAGCAGTACTTC

v_gene: TRBV5-6
j_gene: TRBJ2-7
abundance: .
d_gene: TRBD1
CDR3aa: CASSAGRDRDAYEQYF
CDR3nt: TGTGCCAGCAGCGCCGGAAGGGACAGGGACGCGTACGAGCAGTACTTC

v_gene: TRBV14
j_gene: TRBJ2-5
abundance: .
d_gene: TRBD2
CDR3aa: CASSPPGLREPQETQYF
CDR3nt: TGTGCCAGCAGCCCCCCGGGTTTGCGGGAGCCCCAAGAGACCCAGTACTTC

v_gene: TRBV4-3
j_gene: TRBJ1-6
abundance: .
d_gene: .
CDR3aa: CASSTTHRNSPLHF
CDR3nt: TGCGCCAGCTCGACGACACACCGAAATTCACCCCTCCACTTT

v_gene: TRBV30
j_gene: TRBJ1-2
abundance: .
d_gene: TRBD1
CDR3aa: CAWVQGAYGYTF
CDR3nt: TGTGCCTGGGTACAGGGGGCCTATGGCTACACCTTC